Listed below are T cell receptor beta chains from one sample, sequenced in a study of blood T cell repertoires in COVID-19. Sequencing was performed with immunoSEQ multiplex PCR; in TCRdb, only in-frame clones are kept and a portion is missing. The sample carries 300,000 to 400,000 clones, 88% recorded once. The sample consisted of PBMCs or T cells enriched from blood (not recorded which). The receptors derive from a woman aged 25 to 39 with acute COVID-19. CDR3s include the opening cysteine and the closing phenylalanine or tryptophan. The order of the fields is clone size, D gene, J gene, V gene, CDR3 protein, CDR3 DNA. The D gene is left open where the match is weak. Not all rows give a size; the values are once, few, many and, for expanded clones, a class.

NA TRBD1 TRBJ1-2 TRBV3-1/TRBV3-2 CASSRGRGQGASGYTF TGTGCCAGCAGCCGCGGAAGGGGACAGGGGGCAAGTGGCTACACCTTC
NA NA TRBJ2-7 TRBV10-2 CASSDRGSYEQYF TGCGCCAGCAGTGATCGGGGCTCCTACGAGCAGTACTTC
NA NA TRBJ1-2 TRBV6-2/TRBV6-3 CASSYAVAGAQRYGYTF TGTGCCAGCAGTTACGCCGTTGCGGGAGCTCAACGCTATGGCTACACCTTC
NA NA TRBJ2-1 TRBV24-1 CATPRGAGSNNEQFF TGTGCCACCCCGAGGGGCGCGGGGAGCAACAATGAGCAGTTCTTC
NA NA TRBJ2-3 TRBV7-3 CASSFGTDTQYF TGTGCCAGCAGCTTCGGCACAGATACGCAGTATTTT
NA NA TRBJ2-1 TRBV12-3/TRBV12-4 CASSLAEEQFF TGTGCCAGCAGCCTAGCAGAGGAGCAGTTCTTC
NA NA TRBJ1-4 TRBV9 CASSVGEGDYEKLFF TGTGCCAGCAGCGTAGGTGAAGGGGATTATGAAAAACTGTTTTTT
NA TRBD1 TRBJ1-4 TRBV5-5 CASSLAGQGVVDNEKLFF TGTGCCAGCAGCTTGGCGGGACAGGGGGTTGTCGATAATGAAAAACTGTTTTTT
once TRBD1 TRBJ2-7 TRBV29-1 CSVAPTGGLHEQYF TGCAGCGTTGCCCCGACAGGGGGTCTACACGAGCAGTACTTC
NA NA TRBJ1-4 TRBV18 CASSRKGNEKLFF TGTGCCAGCTCAAGAAAGGGGAATGAAAAACTGTTTTTT
NA TRBD2 TRBJ2-3 TRBV10-3 CAITGTSGSTDTQYF TGTGCCATCACCGGGACTAGCGGGAGCACAGATACGCAGTATTTT
NA TRBD1 TRBJ1-4 TRBV7-2 CASSQDRVAEKLFF TGTGCCAGCAGCCAGGACAGGGTGGCTGAAAAACTGTTTTTT
once NA TRBJ1-2 TRBV15 CATSRDGAAALFYGYTF TGTGCCACCAGCAGAGATGGAGCTGCAGCATTGTTCTATGGCTACACCTTC
once TRBD1 TRBJ1-2 TRBV29-1 CSVEGFQGAYGYTF TGCAGCGTTGAGGGGTTTCAGGGGGCCTATGGCTACACCTTC
NA TRBD1 TRBJ1-6 TRBV19 CASSQQQGAYNSPLHF TGTGCCAGTAGTCAACAACAGGGGGCCTATAATTCACCCCTCCACTTT
NA TRBD1 TRBJ1-4 TRBV2 CASVRTPQGAGEKLFF TGTGCCAGCGTACGTACGCCCCAGGGGGCGGGTGAAAAACTGTTTTTT
NA NA TRBJ1-5 TRBV15 CATSRSAFSKRDQPQHF TGTGCCACCAGCAGATCCGCTTTTAGCAAGAGGGATCAGCCCCAGCATTTT
NA TRBD1 TRBJ1-2 TRBV7-9 CASSFSAEGADYGYTF TGTGCCAGCAGCTTCTCGGCTGAGGGGGCGGACTATGGCTACACCTTC
once TRBD1 TRBJ2-1 TRBV5-1 CASSLGQGEAEQFF TGCGCCAGCAGCCTGGGACAGGGTGAGGCTGAGCAGTTCTTC
NA TRBD1 TRBJ2-1 TRBV23-1 CASSRDSRSYNEQFF TGCGCCAGCAGCAGGGACAGCCGCTCCTACAATGAGCAGTTCTTC
NA NA TRBJ1-1 TRBV7-9 CASSPLPGVVDTEAFF TGTGCCAGCAGCCCACTACCAGGGGTGGTTGACACTGAAGCTTTCTTT
once TRBD1 TRBJ2-2 TRBV7-3 CASSQRQGIGELFF TGTGCCAGCAGCCAGAGACAGGGGATCGGGGAGCTGTTTTTT
NA TRBD1 TRBJ1-5 TRBV18 CASSPLLRDRGWVNQPQHF TGTGCCAGCTCACCACTACTCCGGGACAGGGGTTGGGTCAATCAGCCCCAGCATTTT
NA NA TRBJ1-5 TRBV2 CASSAGSNPQHF TGTGCCAGCAGTGCAGGGTCCAATCCCCAGCATTTT
NA NA TRBJ2-7 TRBV25-1 CASSTPHRVYEQYF TGTGCCAGCAGTACCCCCCACAGGGTCTACGAGCAGTACTTC
once TRBD2 TRBJ2-3 TRBV19 CASSSRLAGRSDTQYF TGTGCCAGTAGTTCACGACTAGCGGGGAGATCAGATACGCAGTATTTT
NA NA TRBJ2-3 TRBV6-2/TRBV6-3 CASSRSPGWSTETQYF TGTGCCAGCAGCCGCTCCCCGGGATGGAGCACAGAAACGCAGTATTTT
NA NA TRBJ2-3 TRBV13 CASSTTRLARDTQYF TGTGCCAGCAGCACAACGCGGCTAGCGAGAGATACGCAGTATTTT
NA NA TRBJ2-1 TRBV2 CASSLGGNEQFF TGTGCCAGCAGCCTAGGGGGTAATGAGCAGTTCTTC
NA TRBD1 TRBJ1-4 TRBV5-1 CASSLQTGTREKLFF TGCGCCAGCAGCTTACAGACAGGGACGCGAGAAAAACTGTTTTTT
NA NA TRBJ1-1 TRBV6-5 CATTLNGGPNTEAFF TGTGCCACCACTTTAAACGGGGGACCGAACACTGAAGCTTTCTTT
once NA TRBJ1-2 TRBV10-3 CATVSLGPNYGYTF TGTGCCACCGTTTCGTTGGGGCCTAACTATGGCTACACCTTC
NA NA TRBJ2-7 TRBV5-1 CASSSITTGIYEQYF TGCGCCAGCAGCTCGATAACGACAGGCATCTACGAGCAGTACTTC
NA NA TRBJ1-2 TRBV6-4 CASSGAGAVGYTF TGTGCCAGCAGTGGGGCGGGGGCCGTCGGCTACACCTTC
NA NA TRBJ2-7 TRBV27 CASTRTGNHPGEQYF TGTGCCAGCACCAGGACCGGGAACCATCCCGGCGAGCAGTACTTC
NA TRBD1 TRBJ1-4 TRBV3-1/TRBV3-2 CASSQQGANEKLFF TGTGCCAGCAGCCAACAGGGGGCTAATGAAAAACTGTTTTTT
NA TRBD1 TRBJ1-2 TRBV11-3 CASSTGGAYTF TGTGCCAGCTCTACAGGGGGCGCCTACACCTTC
NA NA TRBJ1-5 TRBV9 CASSVGGFQPQHF TGTGCCAGCAGCGTAGGAGGTTTTCAGCCCCAGCATTTT
NA NA TRBJ2-3 TRBV27 CASPARADTDTQYF TGTGCCAGCCCCGCGAGGGCGGATACAGATACGCAGTATTTT
NA TRBD2 TRBJ2-2 TRBV24-1 CATTSGPNTGELFF TGTGCCACCACTAGCGGACCGAACACCGGGGAGCTGTTTTTT
NA TRBD2 TRBJ2-7 TRBV6-5 CASSYSTSGGHEQYF TGTGCCAGCAGTTACTCGACTAGCGGGGGACACGAGCAGTACTTC
NA NA TRBJ1-1 TRBV6-5 CASSYGWGWVEAFF TGTGCCAGCAGTTACGGTTGGGGCTGGGTTGAAGCTTTCTTT
NA NA TRBJ1-5 TRBV28 CASSSGRQPQHF TGTGCCAGCAGTTCGGGGAGGCAGCCCCAGCATTTT
NA TRBD1 TRBJ1-2 TRBV15 CATSYFRGQGGGYGYTF TGTGCCACCAGCTACTTCCGAGGACAGGGAGGCGGCTATGGCTACACCTTC
once TRBD2 TRBJ2-5 TRBV4-1 CASSRLAGGMETQYF TGCGCCAGCAGCCGACTAGCGGGGGGGATGGAGACCCAGTACTTC